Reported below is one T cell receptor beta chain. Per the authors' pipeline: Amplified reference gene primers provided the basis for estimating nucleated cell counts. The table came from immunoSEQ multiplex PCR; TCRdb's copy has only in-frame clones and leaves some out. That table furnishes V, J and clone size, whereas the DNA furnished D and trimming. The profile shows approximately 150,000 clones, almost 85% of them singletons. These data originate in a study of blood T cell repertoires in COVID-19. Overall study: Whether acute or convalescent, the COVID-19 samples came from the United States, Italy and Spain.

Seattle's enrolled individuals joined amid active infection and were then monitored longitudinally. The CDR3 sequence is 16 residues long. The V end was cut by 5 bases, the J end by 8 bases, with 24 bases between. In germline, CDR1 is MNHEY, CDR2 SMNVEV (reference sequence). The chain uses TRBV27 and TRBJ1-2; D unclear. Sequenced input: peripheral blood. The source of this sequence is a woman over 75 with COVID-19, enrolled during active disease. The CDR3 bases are TGTGCCAGCAGTCGCATCTTTACACCGTCGCTTTCGGGCTACACCTTC. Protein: CASSRIFTPSLSGYTF.